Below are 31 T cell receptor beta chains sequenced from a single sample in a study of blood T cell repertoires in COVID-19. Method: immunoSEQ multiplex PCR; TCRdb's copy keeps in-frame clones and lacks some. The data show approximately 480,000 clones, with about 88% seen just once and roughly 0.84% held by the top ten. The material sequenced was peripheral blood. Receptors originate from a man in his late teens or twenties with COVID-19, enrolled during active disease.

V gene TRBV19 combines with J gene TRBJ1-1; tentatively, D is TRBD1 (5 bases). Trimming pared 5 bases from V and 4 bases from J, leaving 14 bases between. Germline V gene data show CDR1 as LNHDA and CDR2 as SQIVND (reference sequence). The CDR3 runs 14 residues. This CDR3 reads CASSFRGGTTEAFF. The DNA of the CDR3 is TGTGCCAGTAGTTTTCGGGGAGGGACCACTGAAGCTTTCTTT.

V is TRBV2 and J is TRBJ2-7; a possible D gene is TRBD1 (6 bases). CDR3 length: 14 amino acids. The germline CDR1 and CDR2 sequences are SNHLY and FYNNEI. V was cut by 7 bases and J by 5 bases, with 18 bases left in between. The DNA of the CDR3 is TGTGCCAGCACCGAAGGGTGGCAGGGGAACGAGCAGTACTTC. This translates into CASTEGWQGNEQYF.

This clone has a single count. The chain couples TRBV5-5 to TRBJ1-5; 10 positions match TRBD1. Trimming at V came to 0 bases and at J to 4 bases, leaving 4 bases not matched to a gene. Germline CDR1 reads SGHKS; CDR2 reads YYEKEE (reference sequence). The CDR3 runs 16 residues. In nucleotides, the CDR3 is TGTGCCAGCAGCTTGGGTGGGGGACAGGGGAATCAGCCCCAGCATTTT. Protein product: CASSLGGGQGNQPQHF.

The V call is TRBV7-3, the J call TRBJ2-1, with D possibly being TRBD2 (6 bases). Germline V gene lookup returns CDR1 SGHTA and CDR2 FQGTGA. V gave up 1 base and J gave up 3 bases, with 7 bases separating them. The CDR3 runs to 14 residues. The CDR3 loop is CASSLSGDYNEQFF. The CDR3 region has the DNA TGTGCCAGCAGCTTAAGCGGGGACTACAATGAGCAGTTCTTC.

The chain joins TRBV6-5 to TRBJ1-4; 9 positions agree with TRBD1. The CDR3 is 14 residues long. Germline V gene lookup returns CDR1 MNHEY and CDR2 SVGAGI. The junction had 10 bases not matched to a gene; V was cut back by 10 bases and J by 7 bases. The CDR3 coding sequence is TGTGCCACGGACAGGGGAGGTTCGGGTGAAAAACTGTTTTTT. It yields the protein CATDRGGSGEKLFF.

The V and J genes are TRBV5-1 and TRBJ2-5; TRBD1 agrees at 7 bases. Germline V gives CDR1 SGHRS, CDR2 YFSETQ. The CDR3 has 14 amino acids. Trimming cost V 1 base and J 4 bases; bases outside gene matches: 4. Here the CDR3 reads CASSLRPGGETQYF. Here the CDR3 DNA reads TGCGCCAGCAGCTTGCGGCCAGGGGGAGAGACCCAGTACTTC. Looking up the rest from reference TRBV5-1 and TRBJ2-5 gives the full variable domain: KAGVTQTPRYLIKTRGQQVTLSCSPISGHRSVSWYQQTPGQGLQFLFEYFSETQRNKGNFPGRFSGRQFSNSRSEMNVSTLELGDSALYLCASSLRPGGETQYFGPGTRLLVL.

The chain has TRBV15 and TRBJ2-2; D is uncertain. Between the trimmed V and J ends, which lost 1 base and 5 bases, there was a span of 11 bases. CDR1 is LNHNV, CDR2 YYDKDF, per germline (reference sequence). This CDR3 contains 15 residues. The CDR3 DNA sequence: TGTGCCACCAGCAGAGCCTGGTTAGATACCGGGGAGCTGTTTTTT. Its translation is CATSRAWLDTGELFF.

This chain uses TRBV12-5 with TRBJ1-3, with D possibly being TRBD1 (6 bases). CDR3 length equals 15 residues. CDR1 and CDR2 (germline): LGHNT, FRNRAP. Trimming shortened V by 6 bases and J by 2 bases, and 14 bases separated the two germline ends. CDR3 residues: CASGSTGSPGNTIYF. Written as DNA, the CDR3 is TGTGCTAGTGGCTCAACAGGGAGCCCTGGAAACACCATATATTTT.

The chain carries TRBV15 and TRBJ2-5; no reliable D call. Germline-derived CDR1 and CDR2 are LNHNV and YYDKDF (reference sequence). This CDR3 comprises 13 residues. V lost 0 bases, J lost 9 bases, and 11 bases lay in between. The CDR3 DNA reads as TGTGCCACCAGCAGAGACCGGCTCGAGGCCCAGTACTTC. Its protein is CATSRDRLEAQYF.

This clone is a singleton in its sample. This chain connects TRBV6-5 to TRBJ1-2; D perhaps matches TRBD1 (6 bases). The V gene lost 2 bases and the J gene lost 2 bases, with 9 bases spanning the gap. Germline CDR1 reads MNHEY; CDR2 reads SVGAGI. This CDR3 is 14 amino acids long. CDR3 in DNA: TGTGCCAGCAGTTACCGACAGGAGAACTATGGCTACACCTTC. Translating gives CASSYRQENYGYTF.

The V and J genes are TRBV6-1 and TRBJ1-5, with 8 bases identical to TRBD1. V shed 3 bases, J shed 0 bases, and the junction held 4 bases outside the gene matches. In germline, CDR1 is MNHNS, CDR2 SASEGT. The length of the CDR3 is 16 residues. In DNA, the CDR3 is TGTGCCAGCAGTGATGGACAGGGACATAGCAATCAGCCCCAGCATTTT. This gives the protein CASSDGQGHSNQPQHF.

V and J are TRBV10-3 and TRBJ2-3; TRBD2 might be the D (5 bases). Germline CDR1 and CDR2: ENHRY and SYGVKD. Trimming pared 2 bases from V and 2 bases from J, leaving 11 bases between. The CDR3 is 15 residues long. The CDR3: CAISEMGAYTDTQYF. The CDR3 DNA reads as TGTGCCATCAGTGAGATGGGAGCTTACACAGATACGCAGTATTTT.

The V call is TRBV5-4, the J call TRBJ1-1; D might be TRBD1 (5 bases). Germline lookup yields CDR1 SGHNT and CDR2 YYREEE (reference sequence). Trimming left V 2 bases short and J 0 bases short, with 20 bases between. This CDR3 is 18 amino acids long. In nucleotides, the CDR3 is TGTGCCAGCAGCTTAGCGGGGGTACGGTCCCGGATGAACACTGAAGCTTTCTTT. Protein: CASSLAGVRSRMNTEAFF. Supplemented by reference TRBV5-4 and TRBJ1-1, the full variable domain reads ETGVTQSPTHLIKTRGQQVTLRCSSQSGHNTVSWYQQALGQGPQFIFQYYREEENGRGNFPPRFSGLQFPNYSSELNVNALELDDSALYLCASSLAGVRSRMNTEAFFGQGTRLTVV.

CDR3 sequence: CASSLLGSGDERAFF. The DNA for the CDR3 is TGTGCCAGTAGTCTCCTAGGGTCGGGGGACGAGAGAGCTTTCTTT. V usage is TRBV19 and J usage is TRBJ1-1; tentatively, D is TRBD1 (5 bases). V was cut by 5 bases and J by 10 bases, with 23 bases left in between. The CDR3 is made up of 15 amino acids. The germline V gene encodes CDR1 LNHDA and CDR2 SQIVND (reference sequence).

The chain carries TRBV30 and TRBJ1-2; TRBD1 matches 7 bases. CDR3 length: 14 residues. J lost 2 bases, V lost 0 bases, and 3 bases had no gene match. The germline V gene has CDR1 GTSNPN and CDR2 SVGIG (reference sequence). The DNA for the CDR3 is TGTGCCTGGAGTGTCAGGGGGGTCAACTATGGCTACACCTTC. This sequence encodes CAWSVRGVNYGYTF.

In DNA form, the CDR3 reads TGCAGTGCTAGTGGGACAAACCAAGAGACCCAGTACTTC. Translated, it gives CSASGTNQETQYF. V usage is TRBV20-1 and J usage is TRBJ2-5, with D possibly matching TRBD1 (6 bases). The CDR3 is 13 residues long. V shed 3 bases and J shed 0 bases, with 8 bases lying between them. Germline lookup yields CDR1 DFQATT and CDR2 SNEGSKA (reference sequence).

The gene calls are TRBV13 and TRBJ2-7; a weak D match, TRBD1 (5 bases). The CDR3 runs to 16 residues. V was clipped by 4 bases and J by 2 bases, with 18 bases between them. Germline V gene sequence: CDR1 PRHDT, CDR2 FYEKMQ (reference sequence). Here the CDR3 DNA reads TGTGCCAGCAGCTCTTCTGACAGCTCCATTCCCTACGAGCAGTACTTC. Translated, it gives CASSSSDSSIPYEQYF.

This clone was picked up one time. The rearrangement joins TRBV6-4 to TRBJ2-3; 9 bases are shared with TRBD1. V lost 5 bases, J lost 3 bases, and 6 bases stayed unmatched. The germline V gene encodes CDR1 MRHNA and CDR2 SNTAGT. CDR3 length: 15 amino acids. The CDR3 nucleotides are TGTGCCAGCAGTCCCCGGACAGGGGAGACAGATACGCAGTATTTT. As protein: CASSPRTGETDTQYF.

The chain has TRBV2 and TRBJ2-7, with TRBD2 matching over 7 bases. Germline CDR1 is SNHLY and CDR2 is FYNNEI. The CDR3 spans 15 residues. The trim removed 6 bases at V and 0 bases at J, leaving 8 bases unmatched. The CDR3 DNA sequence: TGTGCCAGCAGGTGGGGGGAGGGCTCCTCCTACGAGCAGTACTTC. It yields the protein CASRWGEGSSYEQYF.

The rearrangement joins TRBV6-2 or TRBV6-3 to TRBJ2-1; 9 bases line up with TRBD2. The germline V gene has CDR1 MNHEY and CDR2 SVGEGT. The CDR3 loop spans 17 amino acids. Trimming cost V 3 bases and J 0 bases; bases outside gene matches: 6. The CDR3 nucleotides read TGTGCCAGCAGTTATAGACTAGCGGTTTTCTCCTACAATGAGCAGTTCTTC. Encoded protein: CASSYRLAVFSYNEQFF.

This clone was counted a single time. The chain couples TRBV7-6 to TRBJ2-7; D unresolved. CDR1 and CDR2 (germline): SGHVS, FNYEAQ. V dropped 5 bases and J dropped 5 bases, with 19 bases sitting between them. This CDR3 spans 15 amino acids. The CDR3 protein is CASSLHMTDDHEQYF. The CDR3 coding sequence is TGTGCCAGCAGCCTACACATGACTGACGATCACGAGCAGTACTTC.

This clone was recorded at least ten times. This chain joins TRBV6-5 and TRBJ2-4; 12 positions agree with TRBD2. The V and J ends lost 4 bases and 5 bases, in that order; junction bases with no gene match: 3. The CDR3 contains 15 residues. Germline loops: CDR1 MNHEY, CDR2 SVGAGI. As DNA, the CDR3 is TGTGCCAGCAGTTCCGGGACTAGCGGGCAAAACATTCAGTACTTC. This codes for CASSSGTSGQNIQYF.

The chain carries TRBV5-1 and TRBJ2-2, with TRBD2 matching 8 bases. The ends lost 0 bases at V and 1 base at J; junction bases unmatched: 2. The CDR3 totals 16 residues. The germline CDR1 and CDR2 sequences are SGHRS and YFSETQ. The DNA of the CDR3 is TGCGCCAGCAGCTTGGCCGCGGGAGGGAACACCGGGGAGCTGTTTTTT. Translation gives CASSLAAGGNTGELFF.

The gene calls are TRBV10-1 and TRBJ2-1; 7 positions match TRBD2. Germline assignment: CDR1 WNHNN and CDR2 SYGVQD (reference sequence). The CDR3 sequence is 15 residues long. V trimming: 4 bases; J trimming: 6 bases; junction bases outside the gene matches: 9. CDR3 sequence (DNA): TGCGCCAGCAGTGGGGCTAGCGGCACCCCCAATGAGCAGTTCTTC. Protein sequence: CASSGASGTPNEQFF.

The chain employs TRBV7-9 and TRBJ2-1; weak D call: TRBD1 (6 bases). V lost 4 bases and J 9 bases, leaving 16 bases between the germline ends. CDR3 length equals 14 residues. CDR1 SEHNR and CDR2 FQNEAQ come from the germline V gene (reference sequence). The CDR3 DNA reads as TGTGCCAGCAGCTCCTTTTCAGGGGTCCTTGAGCAGTTCTTC. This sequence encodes CASSSFSGVLEQFF.

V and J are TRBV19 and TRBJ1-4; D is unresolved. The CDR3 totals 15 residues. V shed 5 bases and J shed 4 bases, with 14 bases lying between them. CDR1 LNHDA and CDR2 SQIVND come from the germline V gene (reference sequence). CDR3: CASSPERAVNEKLFF. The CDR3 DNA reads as TGTGCCAGTAGTCCCGAGCGGGCTGTTAATGAAAAACTGTTTTTT.

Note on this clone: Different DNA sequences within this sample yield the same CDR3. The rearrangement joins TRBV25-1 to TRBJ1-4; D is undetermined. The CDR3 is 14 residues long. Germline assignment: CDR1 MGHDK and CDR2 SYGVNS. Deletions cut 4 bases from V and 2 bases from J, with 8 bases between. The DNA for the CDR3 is TGTGCCAGCAGTGTAGGAGGCACTAATGAAAAACTGTTTTTT. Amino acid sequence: CASSVGGTNEKLFF.

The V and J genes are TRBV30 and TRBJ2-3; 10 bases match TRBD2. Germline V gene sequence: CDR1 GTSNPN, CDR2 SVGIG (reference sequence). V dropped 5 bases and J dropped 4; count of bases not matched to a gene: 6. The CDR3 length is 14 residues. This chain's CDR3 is CAWRLAGAPDTQYF. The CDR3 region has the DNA TGTGCCTGGCGGCTAGCGGGAGCCCCAGATACGCAGTATTTT.

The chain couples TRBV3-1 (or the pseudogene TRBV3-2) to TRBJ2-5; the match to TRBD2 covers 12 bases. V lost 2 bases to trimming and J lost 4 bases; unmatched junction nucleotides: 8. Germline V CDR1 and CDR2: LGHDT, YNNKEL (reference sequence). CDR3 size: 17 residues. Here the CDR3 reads CASSQTSGGTSRETQYF. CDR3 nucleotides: TGTGCCAGCAGCCAAACTAGCGGGGGGACTTCGAGAGAGACCCAGTACTTC.

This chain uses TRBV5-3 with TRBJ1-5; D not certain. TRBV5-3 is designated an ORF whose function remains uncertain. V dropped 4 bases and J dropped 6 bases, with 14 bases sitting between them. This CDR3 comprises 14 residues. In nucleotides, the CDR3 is TGTGCCAGAAGCCTAACACGTTCGGGTCAGCCCCAGCATTTT. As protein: CARSLTRSGQPQHF.

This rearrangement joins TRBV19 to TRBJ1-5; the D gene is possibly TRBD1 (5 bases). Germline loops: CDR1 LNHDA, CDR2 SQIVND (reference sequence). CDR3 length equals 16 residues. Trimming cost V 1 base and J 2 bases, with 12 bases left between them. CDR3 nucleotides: TGTGCCAGTAGTATAGCTGGACAAGGGGGCAATCAGCCCCAGCATTTT. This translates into CASSIAGQGGNQPQHF.